The 5 T cell receptor beta chains listed next were all sequenced from one sample in a study of T-cell reconstitution after alpha-beta-depleted transplantation in children. For TCRbeta, the library was prepared with unique molecular identifiers. TCRdb passed the PCR reads through MiXCR, listing each CDR3 protein once. This sample has nearly 400,000 distinct CDR3 sequences, with about 20% found just once. The sample consisted of PBMCs from the stem cell graft donor, taken from the stem cell graft. These TCRs come from a human donor who donated a stem cell graft to a child with acute myeloid leukemia.

This clonotype was counted only a few times. This chain uses TRBV29-1 with TRBJ1-1; D call uncertain. The V gene lost 4 bases and the J gene lost 6 bases, with 21 bases spanning the gap. The CDR3 consists of 15 residues. CDR1 is SQVTM and CDR2 is ANQGSEA in the germline V gene. The CDR3 DNA is TGCAGCGTTGTGGGTCGGCTCGGGAGCCGGGCTGAAGCTTTCTTT. It encodes CSVVGRLGSRAEAFF.

V and J are TRBV12-5 and TRBJ2-7, with TRBD2 matching 9 bases. This CDR3 comprises 14 residues. Losses at the gene ends were 4 bases for V and 4 bases for J; bases not matched to a gene: 5. The V gene's germline CDR1 is LGHNT and CDR2 FRNRAP. CDR3 in amino acids: CASGSPGLAYEQYF. As DNA, the CDR3 is TGTGCTAGTGGTTCCCCGGGACTAGCTTACGAGCAGTACTTC.

The chain employs TRBV4-1 and TRBJ2-7; 11 bases map to TRBD2. The germline CDR1 and CDR2 sequences are MGHRA and YSYEKL. This CDR3 comprises 17 residues. V gave up 8 bases and J gave up 2 bases; unmatched junction bases: 14. DNA of the CDR3: TGCGCCAGCGGCCCCCCCACCGCACTAGCGGGAGCCTACGAGCAGTACTTC. This translates into CASGPPTALAGAYEQYF.

There are many counts of this clonotype. This rearrangement joins TRBV4-2 to TRBJ2-1; 11 bases line up with TRBD2. CDR1 LGHNA and CDR2 YNFKEQ come from the germline V gene. The CDR3 consists of 15 residues. V was pared by 6 bases and J by 8 bases, with 9 bases of the junction left unmatched. Here the CDR3 DNA reads TGTGCCAGCAGTCCCCGGACTAGCGGGCTGGATGAGCAGTTCTTC. It translates to CASSPRTSGLDEQFF.

The chain has TRBV28 and TRBJ1-1; D perhaps matches TRBD1 (6 bases). This CDR3 has 12 amino acids. The ends were cut back, 5 bases at V and 11 bases at J, with 15 bases in the middle. The germline V gene has CDR1 MDHEN and CDR2 SYDVKM. The CDR3 DNA is TGTGCCAGCAGTCTCGGGACAAGGGATGCTTTCTTT. It specifies CASSLGTRDAFF.